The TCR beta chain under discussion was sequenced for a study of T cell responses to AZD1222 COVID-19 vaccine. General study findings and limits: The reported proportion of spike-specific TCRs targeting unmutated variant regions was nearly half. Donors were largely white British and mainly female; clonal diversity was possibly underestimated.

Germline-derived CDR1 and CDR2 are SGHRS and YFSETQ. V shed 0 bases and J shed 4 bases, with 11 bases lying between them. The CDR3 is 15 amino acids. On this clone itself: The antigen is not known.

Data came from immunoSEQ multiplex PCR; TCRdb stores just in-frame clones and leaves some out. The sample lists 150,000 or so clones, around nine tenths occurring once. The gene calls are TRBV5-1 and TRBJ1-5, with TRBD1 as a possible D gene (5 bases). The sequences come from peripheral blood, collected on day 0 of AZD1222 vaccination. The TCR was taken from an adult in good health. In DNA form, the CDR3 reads TGCGCCAGCAGCTTGGCCGGGGGGAATAATCAGCCCCAGCATTTT. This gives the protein CASSLAGGNNQPQHF. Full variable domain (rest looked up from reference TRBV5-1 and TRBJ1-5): KAGVTQTPRYLIKTRGQQVTLSCSPISGHRSVSWYQQTPGQGLQFLFEYFSETQRNKGNFPGRFSGRQFSNSRSEMNVSTLELGDSALYLCASSLAGGNNQPQHFGDGTRLSIL.